Sequencing of this T cell receptor beta chain was carried out in a study of shared clonotypes between healthy human individuals. Terminally differentiated effector memory CD45RA+ cells were left out of the naive CD8 fraction, which was CD45RO-negative and positively selected for CCR7. Study-level points and caveats: Shared clonotypes: about 4.6% naive CD4, around 3.5% naive CD8, about 2.4% memory CD4, under 0.5% memory CD8. Lower generation probabilities were found for non-shared clonotypes than for those shared by all four donors. Expectations were that clonotype sharing among donors would be affected by sequencing depth.

Comments on this clone: What it binds is unknown.

Assay used: immunoSEQ multiplex PCR; TCRdb lists only in-frame clones, some missing. Altogether about 2.1 million clones are present, 93% being singletons, with the ten largest covering approximately 1.6%. This CDR3 is built from 17 residues. Trimming shortened V by 3 bases and J by 0 bases, and 16 bases separated the two germline ends. Germline-derived CDR1 and CDR2 are LNHNV and YYDKDF (reference sequence). This receptor was taken from a man aged 18 to 29 in good health. Some clones in this sample may be carry-over from other donors' samples. Specimen: naive CD8+ T cells from PBMCs. This rearrangement joins TRBV15 to TRBJ2-3; D gene uncertain. Here the CDR3 reads CATSRTPGILSTDTQYF. The CDR3, as DNA: TGTGCCACCAGCAGGACCCCCGGCATTCTAAGCACAGATACGCAGTATTTT.